This T cell receptor (beta chain) was profiled in a study of blood T cell repertoires in COVID-19. Turning to the study itself: COVID-19 samples collected from the United States, Italy and Spain covered acute and convalescent phases.

Participant age was 18 to 89 years, and participants resided in roughly 24 US areas. As originally analysed: The authors estimated nucleated cell counts from reference gene primer amplification. Method: immunoSEQ multiplex PCR; TCRdb's copy keeps in-frame clones and lacks some. V, J and clone size derive from that table, while D and trimming were established from the DNA sequence. Among about 210,000 clones, about 85% were seen once, and the ten largest hold 18%. Germline V gene sequence: CDR1 MGHRA, CDR2 YSYEKL. The CDR3 has 15 residues. Trimming at V came to 0 bases and at J to 5 bases, leaving 4 bases not matched to a gene.

Sequencing was carried out using PBMCs or T cells enriched from blood (not recorded which). The genes are TRBV4-1 and TRBJ1-1; the match to TRBD1 covers 9 bases. The clonotype comes from a man in his forties who had recovered from COVID-19. CDR3 protein: CASSQDNRGRTEAFF. In DNA form, the CDR3 reads TGCGCCAGCAGCCAAGATAACAGGGGGCGGACTGAAGCTTTCTTT.